The 2 T cell receptor beta chains below come from one sample, sequenced in a study of shared clonotypes between healthy human individuals. Profiled with immunoSEQ multiplex PCR; TCRdb holds only in-frame clones, not every one. The sample holds a few million clones, 85% to 95% seen once. Sequenced material: naive CD4+ T cells from PBMCs. Subset meaning: CD45RA+ positively selected. Receptor source: a man younger than 35 in good health. Some clones in this sample may be carry-over from other donors' samples.

There are a few counts of this clone. The chain is built from TRBV11-2 and TRBJ2-1; D is possibly TRBD1 (6 bases). The CDR3 length is 15 residues. Germline V gives CDR1 SGHAT, CDR2 FQNNGV. V was pared by 0 bases and J by 4 bases, with 10 bases between. The DNA for the CDR3 is TGTGCCAGCAGCTTAGAGGGGGCGCGTTACAATGAGCAGTTCTTC. The encoded protein is CASSLEGARYNEQFF. Supplemented by reference TRBV11-2 and TRBJ2-1, the full variable domain reads EAGVAQSPRYKIIEKRQSVAFWCNPISGHATLYWYQQILGQGPKLLIQFQNNGVVDDSQLPKDRFSAERLKGVDSTLKIQPAKLEDSAVYLCASSLEGARYNEQFFGPGTRLTVL.

The V and J genes are TRBV27 and TRBJ2-3, with no clear D. The germline gives CDR1 MNHEY, CDR2 SMNVEV (reference sequence). The CDR3 length is 15 residues. V dropped 3 bases and J dropped 2 bases, with 12 bases sitting between them. The CDR3 DNA sequence: TGTGCCAGCAGTTTTGGTGGGCTGATCACAGATACGCAGTATTTT. Translating gives CASSFGGLITDTQYF.